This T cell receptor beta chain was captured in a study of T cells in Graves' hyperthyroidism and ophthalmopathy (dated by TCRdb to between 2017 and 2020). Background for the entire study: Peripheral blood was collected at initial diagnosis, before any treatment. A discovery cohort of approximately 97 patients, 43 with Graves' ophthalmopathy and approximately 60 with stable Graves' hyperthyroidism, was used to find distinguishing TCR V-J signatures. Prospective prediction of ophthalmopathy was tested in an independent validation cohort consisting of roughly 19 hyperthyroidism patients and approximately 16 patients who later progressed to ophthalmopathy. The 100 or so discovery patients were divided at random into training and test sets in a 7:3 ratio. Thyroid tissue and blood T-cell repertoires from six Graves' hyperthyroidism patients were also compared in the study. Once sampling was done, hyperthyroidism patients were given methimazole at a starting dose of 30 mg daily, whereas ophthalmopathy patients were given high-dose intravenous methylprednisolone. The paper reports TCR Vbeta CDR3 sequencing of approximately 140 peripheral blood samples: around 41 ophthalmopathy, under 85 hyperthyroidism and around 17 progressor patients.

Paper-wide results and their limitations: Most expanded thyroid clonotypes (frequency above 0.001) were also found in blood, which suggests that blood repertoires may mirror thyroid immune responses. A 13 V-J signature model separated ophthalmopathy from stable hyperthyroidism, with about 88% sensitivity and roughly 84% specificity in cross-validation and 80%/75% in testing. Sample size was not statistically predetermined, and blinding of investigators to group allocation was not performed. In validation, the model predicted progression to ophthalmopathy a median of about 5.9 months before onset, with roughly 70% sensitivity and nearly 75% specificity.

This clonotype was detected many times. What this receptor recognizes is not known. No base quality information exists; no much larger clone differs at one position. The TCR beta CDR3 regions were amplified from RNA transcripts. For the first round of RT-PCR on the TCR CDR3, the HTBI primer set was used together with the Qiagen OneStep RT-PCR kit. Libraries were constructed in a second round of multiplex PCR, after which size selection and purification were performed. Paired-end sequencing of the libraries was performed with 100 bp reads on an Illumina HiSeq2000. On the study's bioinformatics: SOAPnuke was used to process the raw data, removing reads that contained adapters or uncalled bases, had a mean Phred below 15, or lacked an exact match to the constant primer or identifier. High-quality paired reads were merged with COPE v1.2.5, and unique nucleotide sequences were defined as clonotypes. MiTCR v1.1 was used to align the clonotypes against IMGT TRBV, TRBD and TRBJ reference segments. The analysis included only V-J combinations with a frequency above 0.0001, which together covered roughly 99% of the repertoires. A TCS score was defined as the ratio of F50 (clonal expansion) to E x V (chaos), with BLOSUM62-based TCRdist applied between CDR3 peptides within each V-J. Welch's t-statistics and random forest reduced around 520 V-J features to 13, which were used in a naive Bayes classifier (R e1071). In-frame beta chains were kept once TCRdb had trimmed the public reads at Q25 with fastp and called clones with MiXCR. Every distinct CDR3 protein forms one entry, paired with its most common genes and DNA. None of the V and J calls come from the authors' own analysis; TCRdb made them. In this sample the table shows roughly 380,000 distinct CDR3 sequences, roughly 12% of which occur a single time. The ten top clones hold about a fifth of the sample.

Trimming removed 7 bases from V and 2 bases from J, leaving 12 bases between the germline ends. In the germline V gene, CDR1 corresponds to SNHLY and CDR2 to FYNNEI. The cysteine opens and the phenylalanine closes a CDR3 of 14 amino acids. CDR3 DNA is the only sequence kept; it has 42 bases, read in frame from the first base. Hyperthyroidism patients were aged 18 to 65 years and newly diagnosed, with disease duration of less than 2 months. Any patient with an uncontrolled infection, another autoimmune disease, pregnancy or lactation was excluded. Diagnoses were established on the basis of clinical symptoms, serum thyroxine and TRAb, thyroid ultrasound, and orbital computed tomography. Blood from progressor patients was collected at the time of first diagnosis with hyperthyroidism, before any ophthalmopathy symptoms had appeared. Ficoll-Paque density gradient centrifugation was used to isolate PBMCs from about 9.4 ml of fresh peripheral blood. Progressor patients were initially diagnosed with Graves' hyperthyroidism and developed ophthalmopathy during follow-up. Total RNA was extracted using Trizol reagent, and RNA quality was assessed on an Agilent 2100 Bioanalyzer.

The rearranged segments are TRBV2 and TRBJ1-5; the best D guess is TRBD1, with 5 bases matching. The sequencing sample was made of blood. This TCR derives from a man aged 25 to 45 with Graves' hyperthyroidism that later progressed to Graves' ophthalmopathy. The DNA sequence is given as TGTGCCAGCAAGAAAGGGACGGGCAATCAGCCCCAGCATTTT. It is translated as CASKKGTGNQPQHF.